Shown below are 23 T cell receptor beta chains from a single sample sequenced in a study of regulatory T cells in long-lasting Graves disease. Building of the TCR beta libraries involved iRepertoire HTBI primers and Arm-PCR of CDR3 regions. One entry per CDR3 protein results from TCRdb running MiXCR on the multiplex PCR reads. The sample lists roughly 500,000 distinct CDR3 sequences, about 14% occurring once. The time point here: newly diagnosed GD, antithyroid drugs for less than 3 months. Extracted RNA from PBMCs served as the source of the TCR library. These data were likewise used in another study, on T cells in Graves' hyperthyroidism and ophthalmopathy.

Here the sequenced sample was peripheral blood mononuclear cells (PBMCs), taken at new diagnosis, from a patient treated with antithyroid drugs. The receptors here all came from a man aged 25 to 45 with Graves disease.

The V call is TRBV5-1, the J call TRBJ2-5; 12 nucleotides agree with TRBD2. Germline V gives CDR1 SGHRS, CDR2 YFSETQ. V was clipped by 0 bases and J by 5 bases; unmatched bases: 2. The CDR3 totals 15 residues. The CDR3 region has the DNA TGCGCCAGCAGCTTGGGACTAGCGGGAGACGAGACCCAGTACTTC. Protein product: CASSLGLAGDETQYF.

The V and J genes are TRBV19 and TRBJ2-7; D call uncertain. The length of the CDR3 is 14 residues. The V end was cut by 6 bases, the J end by 2 bases, with 14 bases between. The germline V gene has CDR1 LNHDA and CDR2 SQIVND (reference sequence). The CDR3 protein is CASSIGSPTYEQYF. CDR3 sequence (DNA): TGTGCCAGTAGCATTGGATCCCCTACCTACGAGCAGTACTTC. The complete variable domain, with remaining parts taken from reference TRBV19 and TRBJ2-7, reads DGGITQSPKYLFRKEGQNVTLSCEQNLNHDAMYWYRQDPGQGLRLIYYSQIVNDFQKGDIAEGYSVSREKKESFPLTVTSAQKNPTAFYLCASSIGSPTYEQYFGPGTRLTVT.

This clonotype was picked up many times. This chain connects TRBV15 to TRBJ2-7; D uncertain. Between the trimmed V and J ends, which lost 0 bases and 12 bases, there was a span of 12 bases. Looked up from germline, CDR1 is LNHNV and CDR2 is YYDKDF (reference sequence). This CDR3 has 12 residues. The CDR3, as DNA: TGTGCCACCAGCAGAGATTATACCGTCCCGTACTTC. It is translated as CATSRDYTVPYF.

The sample holds many counts of this clonotype. V is TRBV6-1 and J is TRBJ2-2; D call uncertain. Trimming pared 7 bases from V and 4 bases from J, leaving 13 bases between. The CDR3 contains 14 residues. CDR1 is MNHNS and CDR2 is SASEGT in the germline V gene. Here the CDR3 reads CASKEAGGTGELFF. For the CDR3, the DNA is TGTGCCAGCAAAGAGGCTGGCGGCACCGGGGAGCTGTTTTTT.

This clonotype has ten or more counts. This rearrangement joins TRBV6-1 to TRBJ2-1, with 8 bases that match TRBD2. This CDR3 has 16 amino acids. The V gene end was trimmed by 5 bases and the J gene end by 10 bases; junction bases not matched to a gene: 16. Per the germline V gene, CDR1 is MNHNS and CDR2 is SASEGT. Here the CDR3 DNA reads TGTGCCAGCAGTCCCTGGGGAGCGGGAGACGGTGGAGAGCAGTTCTTC. Translation: CASSPWGAGDGGEQFF.

This clonotype was seen only a few times. V is TRBV7-9 and J is TRBJ1-1; 7 positions agree with TRBD1. V was pared by 5 bases and J by 3 bases, with 9 bases of the junction left unmatched. CDR1 and CDR2 (germline): SEHNR, FQNEAQ (reference sequence). The CDR3 length is 15 residues. CDR3 protein: CASSLRSGGDTEAFF. For the CDR3, the DNA is TGTGCCAGCAGCCTCCGTTCAGGGGGGGACACTGAAGCTTTCTTT.

This clonotype occurred many times. The rearrangement uses TRBV3-1 and TRBJ1-1, with D uncertain. Trimming shortened V by 1 base and J by 0 bases, and 12 bases separated the two germline ends. The CDR3 contains 16 residues. Germline CDR1 is LGHDT and CDR2 is YNNKEL (reference sequence). The CDR3 loop is CASSQVMGKMNTEAFF. In DNA form, the CDR3 reads TGTGCCAGCAGCCAAGTAATGGGAAAGATGAACACTGAAGCTTTCTTT. The variable domain in full, with the rest retrieved from reference TRBV3-1 and TRBJ1-1, is DTAVSQTPKYLVTQMGNDKSIKCEQNLGHDTMYWYKQDSKKFLKIMFSYNNKELIINETVPNRFSPKSPDKAHLNLHINSLELGDSAVYFCASSQVMGKMNTEAFFGQGTRLTVV.

On this clonotype itself: A read error is possible here, since a much larger clone lies one base away. CDR3 residues: CASSVGLAGGTQYF. The CDR3 DNA follows: TGCGCCAGCAGCGTTGGACTAGCGGGAGGGACCCAGTACTTC. The chain joins TRBV5-1 to TRBJ2-5; 14 nucleotides align to TRBD2. The J segment lost 7 bases and the V segment lost 4 bases, leaving 3 bases of the junction unmatched. CDR1 SGHRS and CDR2 YFSETQ come from the germline V gene. This CDR3 is 14 amino acids long.

This clonotype was seen repeatedly, ten times or more. The chain links TRBV27 to TRBJ1-2; D gene uncertain. CDR1 and CDR2 from the germline V gene are MNHEY and SMNVEV (reference sequence). Trimming removed 4 bases from V and 4 bases from J, with 13 bases in between. The CDR3 runs 14 residues. Written as DNA, the CDR3 is TGTGCCAGCAGTTCCCGCGGCTTACCCTATGGCTACACCTTC. Protein: CASSSRGLPYGYTF.

This clonotype was found many times. The CDR3 DNA is TGTGCCAGCAGCTATGGGGGCGCAGATGAAAAACTGTTTTTT. Its protein is CASSYGGADEKLFF. This chain links TRBV7-2 with TRBJ1-4, with a tentative D call TRBD1 (6 bases). Germline-derived CDR1 and CDR2 are SGHTA and FQGNSA. The CDR3 covers 14 residues. Trimming pared 4 bases from V and 6 bases from J, leaving 12 bases between.

Comment on this clonotype: With a much larger clone just one base away, this may be a read error. It is likely a read error, because the conserved phenylalanine at the end of the CDR3 is missing. The rearrangement links TRBV29-1 to TRBJ2-5; TRBD1 agrees at 12 bases. Germline values: CDR1 SQVTM, CDR2 ANQGSEA. This CDR3 comprises 14 residues. The J segment lost 5 bases and the V segment lost 8 bases, leaving 9 bases of the junction unmatched. Here the CDR3 DNA reads TGCAGCTACGAAGGGACAGGGGGCTTGGAGACCCAGTACCTC. Protein sequence: CSYEGTGGLETQYL.

The table lists this clonotype with many counts. J is TRBJ2-7 and V is TRBV6-1, with 9 nucleotides matching TRBD2. Germline V CDR1 and CDR2: MNHNS, SASEGT. The J segment lost 0 bases and the V segment lost 6 bases, leaving 6 bases of the junction unmatched. The CDR3 is 15 residues long. The CDR3 is CASSSRLAASYEQYF. DNA for the CDR3: TGTGCCAGCAGCAGCAGACTAGCGGCCTCCTACGAGCAGTACTTC.

The sample holds many counts of this clonotype. The V gene is TRBV20-1, the J gene TRBJ2-1; 9 bases align to TRBD2. Germline V gene sequence: CDR1 DFQATT, CDR2 SNEGSKA (reference sequence). The CDR3 spans 13 residues. V gave up 4 bases and J gave up 7 bases; unmatched junction bases: 5. CDR3 in DNA: TGCAGTGCTAATCGGCTAGCGGGAAATGAGCAGTTCTTC. The encoded protein is CSANRLAGNEQFF.

The chain combines TRBV9 with TRBJ2-3, with TRBD2 matching over 10 bases. This CDR3 has 16 amino acids. Germline V gene sequence: CDR1 SGDLS, CDR2 YYNGEE. Unmatched junction bases numbered 4, after V lost 0 bases and J lost 3 bases. CDR3 residues: CASSVVVAGGTDTQYF. Here the CDR3 DNA reads TGTGCCAGCAGCGTAGTGGTAGCGGGAGGAACAGATACGCAGTATTTT.

This clonotype was found many times. The chain employs TRBV29-1 and TRBJ2-3; possible D gene TRBD2, 6 bases. The V gene lost 7 bases and the J gene lost 0 bases, with 14 bases spanning the gap. The CDR3 covers 14 residues. CDR1 SQVTM and CDR2 ANQGSEA come from the germline V gene. As DNA, the CDR3 is TGCAGCGGTCTTCGGGACTCTAGCACAGATACGCAGTATTTT. It encodes CSGLRDSSTDTQYF.

This clonotype was counted between two and nine times. This CDR3 fails to terminate in the conserved phenylalanine or tryptophan, so it likely reflects a read error. The rearrangement links TRBV5-1 to TRBJ2-1, with D perhaps matching TRBD1 (5 bases). Trimming shortened V by 0 bases and J by 4 bases, and 11 bases separated the two germline ends. Per germline, CDR1 SGHRS and CDR2 YFSETQ. This CDR3 has 15 residues. The CDR3 coding sequence is TGCGCCAGCAGCTTGGGAGGCGGACAATACAATGAGCAGTTCTCC. It encodes CASSLGGGQYNEQFS.

Ten or more counts support this clonotype. CDR3 loop: CSVGVGGRNTEAFF. The CDR3 DNA reads as TGCAGCGTGGGCGTTGGGGGTAGGAACACTGAAGCTTTCTTT. The chain uses TRBV29-1 and TRBJ1-1; possibly TRBD1 for D (5 bases). The CDR3 is 14 residues long. CDR1 and CDR2 (germline): SQVTM, ANQGSEA. With 6 bases removed from V and 1 base from J, the gap between germline ends came to 15 bases.

This sequence joins TRBV3-1 and TRBJ2-3; D not resolved. CDR1 is LGHDT and CDR2 is YNNKEL in the germline V gene (reference sequence). V lost 4 bases and J lost 6, with 11 bases in between. The CDR3 runs to 13 residues. The CDR3 coding sequence is TGTGCCAGCAGCCGAGATGCTAGGGATACGCAGTATTTT. Its translation: CASSRDARDTQYF.

This clonotype has a count of ten or more. This sequence joins TRBV2 and TRBJ1-1; D is possibly TRBD1 (5 bases). V was shortened by 7 bases and J by 4 bases, with 13 bases between the two germline ends. The CDR3 sequence is 13 residues long. CDR1 and CDR2 (germline): SNHLY, FYNNEI. Written as DNA, the CDR3 is TGTGCCAGCAAGGCGGGCGGGACCACTGAAGCTTTCTTT. This sequence encodes CASKAGGTTEAFF.

In this sample, this clonotype turned up many times. The chain carries TRBV6-1 and TRBJ2-7, with 9 bases identical to TRBD2. V lost 3 bases and J lost 3; bases outside the gene matches: 6. This CDR3 contains 15 residues. Germline CDR1 MNHNS, CDR2 SASEGT. In nucleotides, the CDR3 is TGTGCCAGCAGTGAGGGGGCGGGAGGGATCTACGAGCAGTACTTC. It encodes CASSEGAGGIYEQYF.

This clonotype came up many times. J is TRBJ2-7 and V is TRBV7-2; 11 nucleotides agree with TRBD2. The length of the CDR3 is 14 residues. Trimming at V came to 4 bases and at J to 4 bases, leaving 3 bases not matched to a gene. Germline-derived CDR1 and CDR2 are SGHTA and FQGNSA. The CDR3 spells CASSSTSGRYEQYF. The CDR3 coding sequence is TGTGCCAGCAGCTCCACTAGCGGGAGATACGAGCAGTACTTC.

This clonotype has a count of ten or more. This chain uses TRBV6-2 or TRBV6-3 with TRBJ1-3; 7 nucleotides line up with TRBD1. Germline V gene data show CDR1 as MNHEY and CDR2 as SVGEGT. The CDR3 covers 20 residues. The V gene end was trimmed by 2 bases and the J gene end by 1 base; junction bases not matched to a gene: 17. CDR3 nucleotide sequence: TGTGCCAGCAGTTACCCGCGACAGGGAAGGCGATCTGTATCTGGAAACACCATATATTTT. Translation gives CASSYPRQGRRSVSGNTIYF.

Comment on this clonotype: Likely a read error: the CDR3 ends without its conserved phenylalanine or tryptophan. The DNA is omitted, as the CDR3 cannot be located on it reliably, and the CDR3 follows TCRdb's listing. V is TRBV2 and J is TRBJ2-2; the table calls TRBD1, which could not be checked here. Germline-derived CDR1 and CDR2 are SNHLY and FYNNEI. Both ends counted, the CDR3 spans 14 residues. The CDR3 is CASSEGRRTGELFL.